These T cell receptor beta chains were read from a single sample in a study of blood T cell repertoires in COVID-19. Here immunoSEQ multiplex PCR was the method, and the copy in TCRdb shows in-frame clones only, minus some. The sample lists around 280,000 clones; 90% were seen once. Sequenced: PBMCs or T cells enriched from blood (not recorded which). The receptors were gathered from a woman between 18 and 30 years old with acute COVID-19. CDR3s include the opening cysteine and the closing phenylalanine or tryptophan. A D gene is named only where the DNA matches it firmly. Some rows have no size entry. The others give once, few or many, or a class for an expanded clone.

D	V	J	size	DNA	CDR3
.	TRBV27	TRBJ2-5	once	TGTGCCAGCAGTACAACACGGAGGTGGGAGACCCAGTACTTC	CASSTTRRWETQYF
.	TRBV28	TRBJ2-7	.	TGTGCCAGTAGTTCCGGGGGACAGCCCTACGAGCAGTACTTC	CASSSGGQPYEQYF
TRBD1	TRBV5-4	TRBJ2-7	.	TGTGCCAGCAGCCCAGAGGCGAGGACAGGGTCCTACGAGCAGTACTTC	CASSPEARTGSYEQYF
.	TRBV7-9	TRBJ2-3	.	TGTGCCAGCAGCTTCGTTGCTAGCGAAGGCTCAGATACGCAGTATTTT	CASSFVASEGSDTQYF
.	TRBV5-4	TRBJ2-7	.	TGTGCCAGCAGCCAAGCCTTAGCTTCCTACGAGCAGTACTTC	CASSQALASYEQYF
TRBD1	TRBV2	TRBJ1-5	.	TGTGCCAGCAGAGGGACAGGGTCGGGGCAGCCCCAGCATTTT	CASRGTGSGQPQHF
.	TRBV21-1	TRBJ2-6	.	TGTGCCAGCAGCAAAGCCCCCGGGGCTGGGGCCAACGTCCTGACTTTC	CASSKAPGAGANVLTF
.	TRBV19	TRBJ2-3	.	TGTGCCAGTAGTATGGGCGGGAACACAGATACGCAGTATTTT	CASSMGGNTDTQYF
.	TRBV28	TRBJ2-5	once	TGTGCCAGCAGGGGGCCCTTCGGATACCAAGAGACCCAGTACTTC	CASRGPFGYQETQYF
TRBD1	TRBV30	TRBJ1-3	once	TGTGCCTGGAGGGGGGACAGATTCTCTGGAAACACCATATATTTT	CAWRGDRFSGNTIYF
TRBD2	TRBV7-3	TRBJ2-1	.	TGTGCCAGCAGCCCCTCGACTAGCGGGAGGGCCAATGAGCAGTTCTTC	CASSPSTSGRANEQFF
.	TRBV4-3	TRBJ1-5	once	TGCGCCAGCAGCCAAGATCTTGCGAAGAATCAGCCCCAGCATTTT	CASSQDLAKNQPQHF
.	TRBV3-1/TRBV3-2	TRBJ2-4	.	TGTGCCAGCAGCCAAGTCGGACAGAGCGCCAAAAACATTCAGTACTTC	CASSQVGQSAKNIQYF
.	TRBV27	TRBJ2-7	.	TGTGCCAGCATGGAAAGCGGGCCCTCCTACGAGCAGTACTTC	CASMESGPSYEQYF
TRBD1	TRBV6-5	TRBJ2-3	.	TGTGCCAGCAGCTCCGGGACAGAAACAGATACGCAGTATTTT	CASSSGTETDTQYF
.	TRBV27	TRBJ2-7	.	TGTGCCAGCAGTTTATCACTCAGGTACGAGCAGTACTTC	CASSLSLRYEQYF
.	TRBV7-8	TRBJ1-5	.	TGTGCCAGCAGCTTGCGGGGGAAGAATAGCAATCAGCCCCAGCATTTT	CASSLRGKNSNQPQHF
TRBD1	TRBV18	TRBJ1-2	.	TGTGCCAGCTCACCTGACAGGGATCCCAACTATGGCTACACCTTC	CASSPDRDPNYGYTF
TRBD2	TRBV15	TRBJ2-7	.	TGTGCCACCAGCAGAGACGGGGGGTACGCCTACGAGCAGTACTTC	CATSRDGGYAYEQYF
TRBD2	TRBV18	TRBJ2-2	.	TGTGCCAGCTCATCATCTATTAGCGGGAGTACATACGGGGAGCTGTTTTTT	CASSSSISGSTYGELFF
.	TRBV29-1	TRBJ2-5	.	TGCAGCGTTGAAGGGGTAGGCGGCTGGGAGACCCAGTACTTC	CSVEGVGGWETQYF
TRBD1	TRBV9	TRBJ1-3	.	TGTGCCAGCAGCGCGACAGGGGGCATTGGAAACACCATATATTTT	CASSATGGIGNTIYF
.	TRBV15	TRBJ2-3	.	TGTGCCACCAGCAGAGCACCGGCGGGTGACACAGATACGCAGTATTTT	CATSRAPAGDTDTQYF
TRBD2	TRBV5-1	TRBJ2-5	few	TGCGCCAGCAGCTTGGGAGCGGGAATACAAGAGACCCAGTACTTC	CASSLGAGIQETQYF
.	TRBV6-2/TRBV6-3	TRBJ2-7	.	TGTGCCAGCAGTTACTCTTTGGGGGCCGCTTCCTACGAGCAGTACTTC	CASSYSLGAASYEQYF
TRBD2	TRBV11-2	TRBJ2-2	.	TGTGCCAGCAGCTATAGCGGGAGGGCCGAGGGCGGGGAGCTGTTTTTT	CASSYSGRAEGGELFF
TRBD1	TRBV18	TRBJ2-3	.	TGTGCCAGCTCACCACTTAGGGACAGGGGGGGTTCAGTACCCCCGGATACGCAGTATTTT	CASSPLRDRGGSVPPDTQYF